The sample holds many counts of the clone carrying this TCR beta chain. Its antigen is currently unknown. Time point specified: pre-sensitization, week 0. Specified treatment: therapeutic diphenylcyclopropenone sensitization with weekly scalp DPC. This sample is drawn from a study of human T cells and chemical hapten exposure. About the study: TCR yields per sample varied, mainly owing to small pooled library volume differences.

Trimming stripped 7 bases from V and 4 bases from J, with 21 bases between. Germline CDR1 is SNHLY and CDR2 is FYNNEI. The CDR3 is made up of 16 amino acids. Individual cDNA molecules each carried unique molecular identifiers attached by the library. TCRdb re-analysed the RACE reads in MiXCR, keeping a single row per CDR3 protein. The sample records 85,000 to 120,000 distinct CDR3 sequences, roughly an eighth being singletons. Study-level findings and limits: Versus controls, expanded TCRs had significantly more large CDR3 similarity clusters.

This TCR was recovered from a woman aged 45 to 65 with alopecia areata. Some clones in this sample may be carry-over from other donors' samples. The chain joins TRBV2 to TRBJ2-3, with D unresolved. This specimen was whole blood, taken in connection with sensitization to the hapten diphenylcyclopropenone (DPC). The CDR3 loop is CASTKEGFTPPDTQYF. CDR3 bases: TGTGCCAGCACCAAAGAAGGCTTTACCCCCCCAGATACGCAGTATTTT.